These 2 T cell receptor beta chains originate from one sample sequenced in a study of blood T cell repertoires in COVID-19. Some clones are missing from TCRdb's copy, which holds only in-frame ones; the method was immunoSEQ multiplex PCR. In the table there are under 150,000 clones, approximately 80% of which are singletons. Sequencing used peripheral blood. These receptors were obtained from a man aged 65 to 79 with acute or convalescent COVID-19.

This chain uses TRBV2 with TRBJ1-5; 7 bases match TRBD1. The ends lost 8 bases at V and 5 bases at J; junction bases unmatched: 6. Germline-derived CDR1 and CDR2 are SNHLY and FYNNEI. There are 13 residues in the CDR3. The CDR3 sequence is CASGDSWDQPQHF. CDR3 DNA sequence: TGTGCCAGCGGGGACAGCTGGGATCAGCCCCAGCATTTT. Complete variable domain (other parts from reference TRBV2 and TRBJ1-5): EPEVTQTPSHQVTQMGQEVILRCVPISNHLYFYWYRQILGQKVEFLVSFYNNEISEKSEIFDDQFSVERPDGSNFTLKIRSTKLEDSAMYFCASGDSWDQPQHFGDGTRLSIL.

This chain joins TRBV6-5 and TRBJ1-6; 8 nucleotides line up with TRBD1. The V gene end was trimmed by 6 bases and the J gene end by 6 bases; junction bases not matched to a gene: 4. Looked up from germline, CDR1 is MNHEY and CDR2 is SVGAGI. This CDR3 is built from 14 residues. CDR3 bases: TGTGCCAGCAGCCGACAGGGGATTAATTCACCCCTCCACTTT. This sequence encodes CASSRQGINSPLHF.